These 6 T cell receptor beta chains came from one sample sequenced in a study of T cells in tumors after PD-1 blockade. Method: immunoSEQ multiplex PCR; TCRdb's copy keeps in-frame clones and lacks some. This table holds 60,000 or so clones, around 80% found once. The sample was PBMCs, taken before anti-PD-1 treatment. The receptor source for this set is a human donor with basal cell carcinoma.

This chain connects TRBV5-1 to TRBJ1-1; maybe TRBD1 (5 bases). In germline, CDR1 is SGHRS, CDR2 YFSETQ. Trimming pared 5 bases from V and 1 base from J, leaving 15 bases between. The CDR3 runs 15 residues. Here the CDR3 DNA reads TGCGCCAGCAGTCCGGGGCGCCTAAGGAACACTGAAGCTTTCTTT. Translation gives CASSPGRLRNTEAFF.

The chain is built from TRBV5-1 and TRBJ2-7, with D perhaps matching TRBD1 (6 bases). Trimming cost V 4 bases and J 6 bases, with 11 bases left between them. Germline CDR1 reads SGHRS; CDR2 reads YFSETQ. The CDR3 extends over 12 amino acids. The CDR3 DNA reads TGCGCCAGCAGCCAACAGGGAACCGAGCAGTACTTC. It is translated as CASSQQGTEQYF.

The chain is built from TRBV27 and TRBJ2-7; D not resolved. Germline CDR1 reads MNHEY; CDR2 reads SMNVEV (reference sequence). The CDR3 runs 10 residues. The V gene lost 8 bases and the J gene lost 6 bases, with 8 bases spanning the gap. The CDR3 nucleotides read TGTGCCAGCGGTGGTTCCGAGCAGTACTTC. It translates to CASGGSEQYF.

The count of this clone is one. This rearrangement joins TRBV14 to TRBJ1-2; no clear D gene. This CDR3 contains 12 residues. V lost 0 bases, J lost 8 bases, and 7 bases lay in between. Germline V gives CDR1 SGHDN, CDR2 FVKESK. The CDR3: CASSQDFRGYTF. For the CDR3, the DNA is TGTGCCAGCAGCCAAGATTTCCGGGGCTACACCTTC.

The rearrangement uses TRBV5-1 and TRBJ1-6; D might be TRBD1 (6 bases). Trimming stripped 4 bases from V and 10 bases from J, with 12 bases between. From germline, CDR1 is SGHRS and CDR2 YFSETQ. The CDR3 has 13 residues. The CDR3 protein is CASSEQGRSPLHF. DNA for the CDR3: TGCGCCAGCAGCGAGCAGGGGCGGTCACCCCTCCACTTT.

This clone occurred once. The CDR3 nucleotides are TGTGCCAGCAGCCAAGGCGCAGACAGGGAACTTCATTTAAGCTCCTACAATGAGCAGTTCTTC. As protein: CASSQGADRELHLSSYNEQFF. The J gene is TRBJ2-1, the V gene TRBV4-2; 7 bases match TRBD1. CDR3 length: 21 amino acids. After removal of 1 base from V and 0 bases from J, the junction contained 18 bases not matched to a gene. The germline V gene encodes CDR1 LGHNA and CDR2 YNFKEQ.